This TCR beta chain comes out of a study of blood T cell repertoires in COVID-19. Some clones are missing from TCRdb's copy, which holds only in-frame ones; the method was immunoSEQ multiplex PCR. The sample has 200,000 to 250,000 clones, about four fifths seen once; the top ten hold 12%. Trimming cost V 3 bases and J 8 bases, with 20 bases left between them. Germline V gives CDR1 SGDLS, CDR2 YYNGEE. The CDR3 loop spans 16 amino acids. This chain uses TRBV9 with TRBJ2-2; a possible D gene is TRBD2 (5 bases). This receptor was obtained from a woman in her forties with acute or convalescent COVID-19. Input material: peripheral blood. This CDR3 is CASSALHNGGQGELFF. In DNA, the CDR3 is TGTGCCAGCAGCGCTTTGCACAATGGAGGTCAGGGGGAGCTGTTTTTT.